Listed here are 23 T cell receptor beta chains from one sample, sequenced in a study of Graves' ophthalmopathy and Graves' hyperthyroidism. Beta-chain TCR CDR3 regions were amplified from RNA transcripts. First-round RT-PCR employed HTBI primers, with a second-round multiplex PCR after it. TCRdb processed the multiplex PCR reads anew with MiXCR; each CDR3 protein has one entry. In the table there are hundreds of thousands of distinct CDR3 sequences, more than 40% of which are singletons. The sample comprised peripheral blood. All receptors derive from an adult man with Graves' ophthalmopathy.

This clonotype was counted ten times or more. The genes are TRBV24-1 and TRBJ2-5, with D perhaps matching TRBD1 (5 bases). CDR3 length: 14 amino acids. Germline CDR1 and CDR2: KGHDR and SFDVKD. V gave up 4 bases and J gave up 5 bases, with 13 bases separating them. CDR3 nucleotides: TGTGCCACCAGTGAACCCGACAGTTTGGAGACCCAGTACTTC. This translates into CATSEPDSLETQYF.

This rearrangement joins TRBV4-1 to TRBJ2-7; 10 nucleotides match TRBD2. Germline V gene sequence: CDR1 MGHRA, CDR2 YSYEKL. The CDR3 has 17 residues. The V segment lost 0 bases and the J segment 6 bases; nucleotides outside the gene matches: 11. The CDR3 loop reads CASSQDRELAGAGEQYF. In DNA, the CDR3 is TGCGCCAGCAGCCAAGATCGGGAGCTAGCGGGAGCTGGCGAGCAGTACTTC.

This clonotype was counted at least ten times. The rearrangement joins TRBV6-1 to TRBJ1-1, with a weak D call TRBD1 (6 bases). V lost 4 bases, J lost 6 bases, and 12 bases lay in between. This CDR3 region has 13 residues. CDR1 and CDR2 (germline): MNHNS, SASEGT. In DNA, the CDR3 is TGTGCCAGCAGTGTTCTACAGGGCCCTGAAGCTTTCTTT. This encodes CASSVLQGPEAFF.

This clonotype was picked up a small number of times. The chain combines TRBV12-3 or TRBV12-4 with TRBJ1-2, with a possible D match to TRBD1 (6 bases). The CDR3 has 12 amino acids. V was trimmed by 6 bases and J by 6 bases, leaving 11 bases between them. The CDR3 nucleotides read TGTGCCAGCAGCCAGAACAGGGATGGCTACACCTTC. It encodes CASSQNRDGYTF.

The chain couples TRBV11-2 to TRBJ2-1, with 9 bases aligning to TRBD2. V gave up 2 bases and J gave up 4 bases; unmatched junction bases: 6. The CDR3 contains 16 residues. Germline CDR1 is SGHAT and CDR2 is FQNNGV. CDR3 loop: CASSLLLAGLYNEQFF. In DNA, the CDR3 is TGTGCCAGCAGCTTACTACTAGCGGGCCTATACAATGAGCAGTTCTTC.

This clonotype was seen at least ten times. The chain carries TRBV4-2 and TRBJ2-2; the match to TRBD1 covers 8 bases. CDR3 length equals 18 residues. Unmatched junction bases numbered 12, after V lost 4 bases and J lost 2 bases. Germline V gives CDR1 LGHNA, CDR2 YNFKEQ. CDR3 in amino acids: CASSRETGDTLNTGELFF. The CDR3 DNA is TGTGCCAGCAGCCGGGAGACAGGGGATACACTTAACACCGGGGAGCTGTTTTTT.

The V gene is TRBV20-1, the J gene TRBJ2-7; perhaps TRBD2 as D (6 bases). V shed 2 bases and J shed 4 bases, with 12 bases lying between them. The CDR3 length is 13 residues. Germline V gene data show CDR1 as DFQATT and CDR2 as SNEGSKA (reference sequence). The chain's CDR3 is CSARIRDSYEQYF. DNA for the CDR3: TGCAGTGCTAGAATCAGGGACTCGTACGAGCAGTACTTC.

A remark on this clonotype: Compared with germline, one end of the junction differs, possibly owing to a read error. This chain uses TRBV25-1 with TRBJ2-3; D gene ambiguous. The CDR3 covers 15 residues. The V gene's germline CDR1 is MGHDK and CDR2 SYGVNS. The CDR3 region is CASSQSGASTDTQYF. CDR3 in DNA: TGCGCCAGCAGCCAATCCGGCGCTAGCACAGATACGCAGTATTTT.

This clonotype has ten or more counts. The chain joins TRBV10-3 to TRBJ2-7; 8 nucleotides line up with TRBD1. CDR3 size: 16 residues. From germline, CDR1 is ENHRY and CDR2 SYGVKD. V was clipped by 2 bases and J by 1 base; unmatched bases: 7. The CDR3 DNA reads as TGTGCCATCAGTGAGGAGGACAGGGCTATTTCCTACGAGCAGTACTTC. It translates to CAISEEDRAISYEQYF.

This clonotype came up many times. The chain has TRBV4-1 and TRBJ2-7; D call uncertain. CDR1 and CDR2 from the germline V gene are MGHRA and YSYEKL. Trimming stripped 3 bases from V and 5 bases from J, with 20 bases between. The CDR3 contains 16 residues. CDR3: CASSHPQGPTRHEQYF. As DNA, the CDR3 is TGCGCCAGCAGCCATCCCCAAGGACCCACACGGCACGAGCAGTACTTC.

J is TRBJ2-2 and V is TRBV19, with no clear D. This CDR3 comprises 13 residues. V shed 0 bases and J shed 5 bases, with 4 bases lying between them. The germline gives CDR1 LNHDA, CDR2 SQIVND (reference sequence). The CDR3 DNA is TGTGCCAGTAGTATAGATGTTACCGGGGAGCTGTTTTTT. The encoded protein is CASSIDVTGELFF.

This clonotype was counted many times. This chain links TRBV5-1 with TRBJ1-4, with D unresolved. V lost 4 bases and J lost 0, with 7 bases in between. CDR3 length: 14 amino acids. Per germline, CDR1 SGHRS and CDR2 YFSETQ. As DNA, the CDR3 is TGCGCCAGCAGCCTACATTCAACTAATGAAAAACTGTTTTTT. Translating gives CASSLHSTNEKLFF.

The sample holds many counts of this clonotype. The rearrangement uses TRBV12-3 or TRBV12-4 and TRBJ1-1; TRBD1 aligns across 11 bases. J was trimmed by 3 bases and V by 6 bases; bases with no gene match: 9. The length of the CDR3 is 16 residues. CDR3 nucleotides: TGTGCCAGCAGCCACCGGGGGACAGGGGGTCACACTGAAGCTTTCTTT. The encoded protein is CASSHRGTGGHTEAFF.

V is TRBV20-1 and J is TRBJ1-5; TRBD1 aligns across 8 bases. V trimming: 2 bases; J trimming: 0 bases; junction bases outside the gene matches: 15. The CDR3 length is 19 residues. Germline assignment: CDR1 DFQATT and CDR2 SNEGSKA (reference sequence). The CDR3 DNA is TGCAGTGCTAGAACGTGGACAGGGACAAGCCCTTTTAGCAATCAGCCCCAGCATTTT. Protein sequence: CSARTWTGTSPFSNQPQHF.

Turning to this clonotype: The CDR3 does not end in the conserved phenylalanine or tryptophan, so this is likely a read error. The chain combines TRBV20-1 with TRBJ1-2; D might be TRBD1 (5 bases). CDR1 is DFQATT, CDR2 SNEGSKA, per germline (reference sequence). V lost 3 bases to trimming and J lost 5 bases, with 19 bases between them. The CDR3 has 15 residues. The CDR3 region has the DNA TGCAGTGCTAGGGACTCGGGAGCAGGGAATTATGGCTACACCTCC. Its protein product is CSARDSGAGNYGYTS.

This chain uses TRBV7-6 with TRBJ1-1, with unresolved D. The ends were cut back, 1 base at V and 10 bases at J, with 10 bases in the middle. The germline V gene has CDR1 SGHVS and CDR2 FNYEAQ. This CDR3 is 12 amino acids long. Here the CDR3 DNA reads TGTGCCAGCAGCTTAGGGGGTACGGGAGCTTTCTTT. Amino acid sequence: CASSLGGTGAFF.

V is TRBV11-3 and J is TRBJ2-3; unclear D gene. CDR1 and CDR2 (germline): SGHNT, YENEEA. V was cut by 3 bases and J by 5 bases, with 9 bases left in between. This CDR3 region has 13 residues. CDR3 region: CASSFTEVDTQYF. In nucleotides, the CDR3 is TGTGCCAGCAGCTTTACAGAAGTAGATACGCAGTATTTT.

This clonotype was found a few times. This chain connects TRBV4-3 to TRBJ2-5; weak D call: TRBD2 (6 bases). Per the germline V gene, CDR1 is LGHNA and CDR2 is YSLEER. Trimming cost V 0 bases and J 7 bases, with 12 bases left between them. This CDR3 is built from 14 residues. CDR3 sequence reads: CASSQDKEGRTQYF. CDR3 nucleotides: TGCGCCAGCAGCCAAGATAAGGAGGGTAGGACCCAGTACTTC.

The chain recombines TRBV12-3 or TRBV12-4 with TRBJ1-5, with D perhaps TRBD1 (5 bases). Deletions cut 6 bases from V and 0 bases from J, with 12 bases between. The CDR3 loop spans 15 amino acids. The CDR3 region has the DNA TGTGCCAGCAGATCGACAGTAAATAGCAATCAGCCCCAGCATTTT. It is translated as CASRSTVNSNQPQHF.

The chain uses TRBV29-1 and TRBJ2-7; 9 nucleotides line up with TRBD1. The germline V gene encodes CDR1 SQVTM and CDR2 ANQGSEA. The CDR3 totals 12 residues. Losses at the gene ends were 7 bases for V and 3 bases for J; bases not matched to a gene: 4. In DNA form, the CDR3 reads TGCAGCGGGGGACAGGGCCTCTACGAGCAGTACTTC. Translated: CSGGQGLYEQYF.

The rearrangement joins TRBV5-4 to TRBJ1-2, with D possibly TRBD1 on 5 matching bases. The CDR3 length is 18 residues. V lost 4 bases and J 0 bases, leaving 22 bases between the germline ends. Germline lookup yields CDR1 SGHNT and CDR2 YYREEE (reference sequence). The CDR3 spells CASSVEDRGVGANYGYTF. The CDR3 DNA follows: TGTGCCAGCAGCGTTGAAGATCGGGGGGTCGGAGCTAACTATGGCTACACCTTC.

This clonotype has at least ten counts. V usage is TRBV11-1 and J usage is TRBJ2-7; 8 bases match TRBD2. Germline CDR1 is SGHAT and CDR2 is FQDESV (reference sequence). V lost 0 bases, J lost 0 bases, and 7 bases stayed unmatched. The length of the CDR3 is 17 residues. The CDR3 DNA reads as TGTGCCAGCAGCTTAGCAGGAGCGGGGGACGACTCCTACGAGCAGTACTTC. Residues: CASSLAGAGDDSYEQYF.

Of note for this clonotype: A much larger clone lies one base from this, so it may be a read error. The chain carries TRBV5-6 and TRBJ1-5; perhaps TRBD1 as D (6 bases). CDR3 length equals 15 residues. In germline, CDR1 is SGHDT, CDR2 YYEEEE. The V end was cut by 4 bases, the J end by 7 bases, with 18 bases between. In nucleotides, the CDR3 is TGTGCCAGCAGCGCAGGACAGTGTACGGGGCAGCCCCAGCATTTT. The encoded protein is CASSAGQCTGQPQHF.